This entry lists 7 T cell receptor beta chains sequenced from one sample in a study of technical replicates of blood from a few donors. Assay used: immunoSEQ multiplex PCR; TCRdb lists only in-frame clones, some missing. Here the sample spans about 97,000 clones, about 95% being singletons. The sequencing sample was made of T cells isolated from PBMCs. The origin of the receptors is a human donor in good health.

The J gene is TRBJ2-5, the V gene TRBV15, with 7 positions matching TRBD1. Trimming took 1 base from V and 4 from J; bases not matched to a gene: 3. The CDR3 loop spans 14 amino acids. Germline V lookup: CDR1 LNHNV, CDR2 YYDKDF (reference sequence). This CDR3 reads CATSRASGGETQYF. CDR3 sequence (DNA): TGTGCCACCAGCAGAGCCTCAGGGGGAGAGACCCAGTACTTC.

This chain joins TRBV5-1 and TRBJ2-1; D may be TRBD2 (5 bases). The CDR3 has 14 residues. The germline V gene has CDR1 SGHRS and CDR2 YFSETQ. V was shortened by 4 bases and J by 7 bases, with 15 bases between the two germline ends. In DNA, the CDR3 is TGCGCCAGCAGCGCTAGCCATTCGGGAAATGAGCAGTTCTTC. Translation gives CASSASHSGNEQFF.

This rearrangement joins TRBV19 to TRBJ1-1; 12 bases align to TRBD1. Germline assignment: CDR1 LNHDA and CDR2 SQIVND (reference sequence). The trim removed 3 bases at V and 4 bases at J, leaving 6 bases unmatched. This CDR3 spans 16 amino acids. The CDR3 here is CASSIGDRGRFTEAFF. Written as DNA, the CDR3 is TGTGCCAGTAGTATCGGGGACAGGGGGCGATTCACTGAAGCTTTCTTT. Full variable domain (remainder filled in from reference TRBV19 and TRBJ1-1): DGGITQSPKYLFRKEGQNVTLSCEQNLNHDAMYWYRQDPGQGLRLIYYSQIVNDFQKGDIAEGYSVSREKKESFPLTVTSAQKNPTAFYLCASSIGDRGRFTEAFFGQGTRLTVV.

The chain carries TRBV4-2 and TRBJ2-2, with TRBD2 matching 8 bases. Looked up from germline, CDR1 is LGHNA and CDR2 is YNFKEQ. The CDR3 spans 20 residues. The trim removed 0 bases at V and 6 bases at J, leaving 18 bases unmatched. For the CDR3, the DNA is TGTGCCAGCAGCCAAGAATTAAGTCTAGCGGGTTTCGTCGGGGCCGGGGAGCTGTTTTTT. It is translated as CASSQELSLAGFVGAGELFF.

The rearrangement links TRBV19 to TRBJ2-5; 11 bases fit TRBD1. V shed 4 bases and J 4 bases; nucleotides not matched to a gene: 5. CDR1 and CDR2 from the germline V gene are LNHDA and SQIVND (reference sequence). CDR3 length equals 15 residues. The CDR3 is CASSRGTGGGETQYF. The CDR3 DNA is TGTGCCAGTAGTAGGGGGACAGGGGGAGGAGAGACCCAGTACTTC.

This chain joins TRBV7-9 and TRBJ1-3; D perhaps matches TRBD1 (5 bases). Germline CDR1 and CDR2: SEHNR and FQNEAQ (reference sequence). This CDR3 comprises 14 residues. Trimming took 4 bases from V and 0 from J, leaving 7 bases between them. The CDR3 sequence is CASSYQGSGNTIYF. DNA for the CDR3: TGTGCCAGCAGCTATCAGGGCTCTGGAAACACCATATATTTT.

V gene TRBV7-9 combines with J gene TRBJ1-5, with D possibly being TRBD1 (6 bases). Between the trimmed V and J ends, which lost 1 base and 5 bases, there was a span of 12 bases. The CDR3 is 15 amino acids. Germline V gene lookup returns CDR1 SEHNR and CDR2 FQNEAQ (reference sequence). CDR3 sequence reads: CASSLDRDPYQPQHF. CDR3 DNA sequence: TGTGCCAGCAGCTTAGACAGGGACCCCTATCAGCCCCAGCATTTT.